This TCR beta chain was identified during a study of T cells in Graves' hyperthyroidism and ophthalmopathy. Study at large: Prior to any treatment, at the point of initial diagnosis, peripheral blood was collected. General study results and limits: Most clonotypes that expanded in the thyroid above 0.001 also showed up in blood.

This clonotype showed up just a few times. Its matching antigen is unknown. Mismatch with germline at one junction end may stem from a read error. What was amplified from RNA transcripts were TCR beta CDR3 regions. RT-PCR in the first round (using the HTBI primer set) targeted the TCR CDR3. TCRdb reprocessed the multiplex PCR reads with MiXCR, giving one entry per CDR3 protein. The sample carries about 560,000 distinct CDR3 sequences, roughly 17% recorded once. Per the germline V gene, CDR1 is SGHRS and CDR2 is YFSETQ. The CDR3 contains 16 residues. Patients aged 18 to 65 had newly diagnosed hyperthyroidism lasting under 2 months.

The V gene is TRBV5-1, the J gene TRBJ2-7; 10 bases fit TRBD2. This clonotype was sampled from a woman aged 18-29 years with Graves' hyperthyroidism. The sample consisted of blood. CDR3 region: CASSPEERGGPYEQYF. The CDR3 nucleotides read TGTGCCAGCAGCCCGGAAGAGCGGGGGGGCCCCTACGAGCAGTACTTC.